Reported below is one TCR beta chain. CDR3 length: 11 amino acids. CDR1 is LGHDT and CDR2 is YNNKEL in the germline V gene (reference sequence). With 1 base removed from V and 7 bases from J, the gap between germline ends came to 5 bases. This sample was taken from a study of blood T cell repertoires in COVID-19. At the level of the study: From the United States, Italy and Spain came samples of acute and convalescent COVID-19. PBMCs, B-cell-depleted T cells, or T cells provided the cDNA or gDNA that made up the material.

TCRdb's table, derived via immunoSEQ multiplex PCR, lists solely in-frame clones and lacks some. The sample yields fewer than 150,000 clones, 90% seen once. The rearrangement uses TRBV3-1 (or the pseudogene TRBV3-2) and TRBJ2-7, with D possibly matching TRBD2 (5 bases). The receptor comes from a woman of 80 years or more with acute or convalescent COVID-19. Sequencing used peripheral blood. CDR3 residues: CASSQAGEQYF. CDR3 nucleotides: TGTGCCAGCAGCCAAGCGGGGGAGCAGTACTTC.